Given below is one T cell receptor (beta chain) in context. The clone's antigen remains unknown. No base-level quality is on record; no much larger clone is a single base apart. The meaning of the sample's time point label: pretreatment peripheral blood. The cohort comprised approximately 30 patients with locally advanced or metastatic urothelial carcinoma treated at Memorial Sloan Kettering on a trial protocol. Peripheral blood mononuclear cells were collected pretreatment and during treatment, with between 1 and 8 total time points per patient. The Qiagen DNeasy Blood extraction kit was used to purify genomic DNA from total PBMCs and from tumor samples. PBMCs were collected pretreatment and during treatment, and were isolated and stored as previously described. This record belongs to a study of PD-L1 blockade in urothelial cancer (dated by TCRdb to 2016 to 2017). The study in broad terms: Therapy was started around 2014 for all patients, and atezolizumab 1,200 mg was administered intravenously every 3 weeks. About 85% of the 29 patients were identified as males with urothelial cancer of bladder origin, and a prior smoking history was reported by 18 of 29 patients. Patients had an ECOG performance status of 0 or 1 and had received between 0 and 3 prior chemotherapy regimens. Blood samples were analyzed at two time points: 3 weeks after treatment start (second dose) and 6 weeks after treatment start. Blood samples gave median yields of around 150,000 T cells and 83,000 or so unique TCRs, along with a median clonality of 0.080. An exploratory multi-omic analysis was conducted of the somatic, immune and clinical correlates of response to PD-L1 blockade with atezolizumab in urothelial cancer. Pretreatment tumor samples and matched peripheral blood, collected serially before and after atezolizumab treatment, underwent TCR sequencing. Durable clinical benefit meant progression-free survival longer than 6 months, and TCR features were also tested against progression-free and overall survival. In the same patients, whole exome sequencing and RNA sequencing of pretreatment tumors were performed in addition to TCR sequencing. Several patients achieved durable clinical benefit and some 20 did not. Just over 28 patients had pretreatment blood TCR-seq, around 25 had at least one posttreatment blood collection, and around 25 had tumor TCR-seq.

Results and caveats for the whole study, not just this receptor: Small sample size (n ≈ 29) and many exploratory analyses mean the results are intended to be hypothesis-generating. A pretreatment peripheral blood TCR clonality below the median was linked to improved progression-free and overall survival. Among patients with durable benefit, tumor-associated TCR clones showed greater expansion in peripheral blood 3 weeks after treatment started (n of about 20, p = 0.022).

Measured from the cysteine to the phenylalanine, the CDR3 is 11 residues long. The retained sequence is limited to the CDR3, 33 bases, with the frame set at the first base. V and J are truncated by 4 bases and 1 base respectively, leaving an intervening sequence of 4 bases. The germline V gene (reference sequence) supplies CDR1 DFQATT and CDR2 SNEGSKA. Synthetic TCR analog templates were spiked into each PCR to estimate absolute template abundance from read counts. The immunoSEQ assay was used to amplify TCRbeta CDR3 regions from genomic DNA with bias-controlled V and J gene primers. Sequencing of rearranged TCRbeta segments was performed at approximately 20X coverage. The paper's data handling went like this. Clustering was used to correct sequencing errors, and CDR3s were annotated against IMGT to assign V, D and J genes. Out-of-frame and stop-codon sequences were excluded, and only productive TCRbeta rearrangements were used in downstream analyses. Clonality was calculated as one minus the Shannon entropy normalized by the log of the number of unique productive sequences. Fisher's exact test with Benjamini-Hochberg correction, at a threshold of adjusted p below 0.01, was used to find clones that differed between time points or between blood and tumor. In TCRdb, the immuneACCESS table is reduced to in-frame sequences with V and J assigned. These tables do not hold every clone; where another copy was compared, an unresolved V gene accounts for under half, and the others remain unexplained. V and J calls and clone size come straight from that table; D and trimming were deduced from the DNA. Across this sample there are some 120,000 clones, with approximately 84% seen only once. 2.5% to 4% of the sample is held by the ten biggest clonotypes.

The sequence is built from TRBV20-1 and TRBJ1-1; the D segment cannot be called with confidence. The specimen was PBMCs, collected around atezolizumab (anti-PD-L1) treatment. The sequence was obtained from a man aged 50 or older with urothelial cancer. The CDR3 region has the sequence CSATWNTEAFF. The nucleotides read TGCAGTGCTACCTGGAACACTGAAGCTTTCTTT.